Below, one T cell receptor (beta chain) is given with its context. The sample originates from a study of shared clonotypes between healthy human individuals. Study-wide background: The study used three CD4 naive, three CD4 memory, two CD8 naive and one CD8 memory plate per donor.

CD45RO negativity and positive selection for CCR7 defined naive CD8 cells, a population that excluded terminally differentiated effector memory CD45RA+ cells. Every contributor of samples was a Caucasian grown-up residing in Nashville, Tennessee. Some clones are missing from TCRdb's copy, which holds only in-frame ones; the method was immunoSEQ multiplex PCR. The sample consists of 2 million to 2.5 million clones, under 95% of them appearing once. V was trimmed by 0 bases and J by 5 bases, leaving 11 bases between them. Germline-derived CDR1 and CDR2 are SGDLS and YYNGEE. The CDR3 sequence is 14 residues long.

This sequence was found in a man aged 18 to 30 in good health. Some clones in this sample may be carry-over from other donors' samples. This chain links TRBV9 with TRBJ1-1; weak D call: TRBD1 (5 bases). Sequencing was performed on naive CD8+ T cells from PBMCs. CDR3: CASSVATGDTEAFF. DNA for the CDR3: TGTGCCAGCAGCGTAGCTACAGGAGATACTGAAGCTTTCTTT.